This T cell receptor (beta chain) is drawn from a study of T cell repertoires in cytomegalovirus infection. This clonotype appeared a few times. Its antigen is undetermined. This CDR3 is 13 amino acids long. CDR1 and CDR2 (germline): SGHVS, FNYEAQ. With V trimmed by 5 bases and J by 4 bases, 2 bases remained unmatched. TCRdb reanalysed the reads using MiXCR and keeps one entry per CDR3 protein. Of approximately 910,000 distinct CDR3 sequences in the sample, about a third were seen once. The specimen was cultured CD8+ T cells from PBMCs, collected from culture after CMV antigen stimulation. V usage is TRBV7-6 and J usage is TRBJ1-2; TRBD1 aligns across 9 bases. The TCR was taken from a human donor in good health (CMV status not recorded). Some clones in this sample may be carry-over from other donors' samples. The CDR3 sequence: CASSKTGGYGYTF. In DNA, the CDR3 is TGTGCCAGCAGCAAGACAGGGGGCTATGGCTACACCTTC. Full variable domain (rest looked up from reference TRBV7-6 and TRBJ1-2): GAGVSQSPRYKVTKRGQDVALRCDPISGHVSLYWYRQALGQGPEFLTYFNYEAQQDKSGLPNDRFSAERPEGSISTLTIQRTEQRDSAMYRCASSKTGGYGYTFGSGTRLTVV.